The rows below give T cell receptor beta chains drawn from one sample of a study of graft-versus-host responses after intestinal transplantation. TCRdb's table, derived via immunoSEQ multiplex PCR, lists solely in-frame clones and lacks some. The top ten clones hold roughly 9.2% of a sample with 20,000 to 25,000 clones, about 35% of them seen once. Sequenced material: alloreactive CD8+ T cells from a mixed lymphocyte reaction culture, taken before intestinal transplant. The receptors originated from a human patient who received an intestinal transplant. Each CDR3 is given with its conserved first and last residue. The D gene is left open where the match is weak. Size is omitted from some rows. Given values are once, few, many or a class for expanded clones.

CDR3: CSVEDPGIPYEQYF; DNA: TGCAGCGTTGAAGATCCAGGTATCCCTTACGAGCAGTACTTC; J: TRBJ2-7; D: -; size: once; V: TRBV29-1
CDR3: CASSPPGTGVYYGYTF; DNA: TGTGCCAGCAGCCCGCCTGGGACAGGGGTTTATTATGGCTACACCTTC; J: TRBJ1-2; D: TRBD1; size: -; V: TRBV4-2
CDR3: CSVDPGTGEAFF; DNA: TGCAGCGTTGATCCCGGGACAGGTGAAGCTTTCTTT; J: TRBJ1-1; D: TRBD1; size: -; V: TRBV29-1
CDR3: CSVEDGTVEETQYF; DNA: TGCAGCGTTGAAGACGGGACAGTAGAAGAGACCCAGTACTTC; J: TRBJ2-5; D: TRBD1; size: few; V: TRBV29-1
CDR3: CASSLTGGKGDTQYF; DNA: TGTGCCAGCAGCTTAACTGGCGGGAAAGGGGATACGCAGTATTTT; J: TRBJ2-3; D: -; size: many; V: TRBV7-3
CDR3: CASSRTGGEQYF; DNA: TGTGCCAGCAGCCGGACAGGGGGGGAGCAGTACTTC; J: TRBJ2-7; D: TRBD1; size: -; V: TRBV6-5
CDR3: CASSQDTTSGSGETQYF; DNA: TGCGCCAGCAGCCAAGACACTACTAGCGGGAGCGGAGAGACCCAGTACTTC; J: TRBJ2-5; D: TRBD2; size: few; V: TRBV5-4
CDR3: CASSVGWGWDEAFF; DNA: TGTGCCAGCAGTGTAGGGTGGGGATGGGATGAAGCTTTCTTT; J: TRBJ1-1; D: -; size: -; V: TRBV25-1
CDR3: CASSQDPGAYEQYF; DNA: TGCGCCAGCAGCCAAGATCCGGGGGCCTACGAGCAGTACTTC; J: TRBJ2-7; D: -; size: few; V: TRBV4-3
CDR3: CASSSPPGQGSYEQYF; DNA: TGTGCCAGCAGCTCGCCCCCGGGACAGGGGTCCTACGAGCAGTACTTC; J: TRBJ2-7; D: TRBD1; size: -; V: TRBV13
CDR3: CASSQDALWESSYNEQFF; DNA: TGTGCCAGCAGCCAAGATGCCCTCTGGGAGAGCTCCTACAATGAGCAGTTCTTC; J: TRBJ2-1; D: -; size: medium-sized; V: TRBV4-2
CDR3: CASSYLDRVYEQFF; DNA: TGTGCCAGCAGTTACCTGGACAGGGTCTATGAGCAGTTCTTC; J: TRBJ2-1; D: TRBD1; size: -; V: TRBV6-5
CDR3: CASSDHLKETPYEQYF; DNA: TGTGCCAGCAGCGACCACCTCAAGGAGACTCCCTACGAGCAGTACTTC; J: TRBJ2-7; D: -; size: -; V: TRBV7-6
CDR3: CASSQGGGIGSYEQYF; DNA: TGCGCCAGCAGCCAAGGAGGCGGTATTGGTTCCTACGAGCAGTACTTC; J: TRBJ2-7; D: -; size: few; V: TRBV4-1
CDR3: CASTPTGRAGGYTF; DNA: TGTGCCAGCACCCCAACAGGGCGGGCAGGAGGCTACACCTTC; J: TRBJ1-2; D: -; size: -; V: TRBV4-2
CDR3: CASSQDGIRTDEQYF; DNA: TGTGCCAGCAGCCAAGATGGGATACGGACTGACGAGCAGTACTTC; J: TRBJ2-7; D: -; size: few; V: TRBV4-2
CDR3: CASSLGTGRAASYEQYF; DNA: TGTGCCAGCAGCTTAGGGACAGGCCGGGCAGCCTCCTACGAGCAGTACTTC; J: TRBJ2-7; D: TRBD1; size: -; V: TRBV7-9
CDR3: CASSSSRTYF; DNA: TGTGCCAGCAGTTCATCCCGGACGTACTTC; J: TRBJ2-7; D: -; size: medium-sized; V: TRBV27
CDR3: CAWSVWSGPSYEQYF; DNA: TGTGCCTGGAGTGTATGGTCAGGACCCTCCTACGAGCAGTACTTC; J: TRBJ2-7; D: -; size: -; V: TRBV30
CDR3: CASSQDLTSGPYEQYF; DNA: TGTGCCAGCAGCCAAGATCTGACTAGCGGACCTTATGAGCAGTACTTC; J: TRBJ2-5; D: TRBD2; size: -; V: TRBV14
CDR3: CASSLEAGPHYGYTF; DNA: TGTGCCAGCAGCTTAGAGGCAGGCCCTCACTATGGCTACACCTTC; J: TRBJ1-2; D: -; size: few; V: TRBV11-3
CDR3: CASSTTHEQFF; DNA: TGTGCCAGCAGCACGACACATGAGCAGTTCTTC; J: TRBJ2-1; D: -; size: -; V: TRBV9
CDR3: CSLPLGTEAFF; DNA: TGCAGCCTTCCCCTAGGGACTGAAGCTTTCTTT; J: TRBJ1-1; D: -; size: -; V: TRBV20-1
CDR3: CASGAFNSPLHF; DNA: TGTGCCTCCGGGGCCTTTAATTCACCCCTCCACTTT; J: TRBJ1-6; D: -; size: -; V: TRBV6-1
CDR3: CASSSVGLAGGSEQFF; DNA: TGTGCCAGCAGCTCCGTGGGACTAGCGGGAGGGAGTGAGCAGTTCTTC; J: TRBJ2-1; D: TRBD2; size: -; V: TRBV7-3
CDR3: CASSGGSYEQYF; DNA: TGTGCCAGCTCGGGGGGCTCCTACGAGCAGTACTTC; J: TRBJ2-7; D: -; size: -; V: TRBV21-1
CDR3: CASSFGAPWGFF; DNA: TGTGCCAGCAGCTTCGGGGCCCCCTGGGGTTTCTTT; J: TRBJ1-1; D: -; size: -; V: TRBV13
CDR3: CASSLGGGQPQHF; DNA: TGTGCCAGCAGCTTAGGGGGGGGTCAGCCCCAGCATTTT; J: TRBJ1-5; D: -; size: few; V: TRBV7-9
CDR3: CASSSGSISYEQYF; DNA: TGTGCCAGCAGTAGTGGTTCGATCTCCTACGAGCAGTACTTC; J: TRBJ2-7; D: -; size: few; V: TRBV6-6
CDR3: CASSSTGTGDETQYF; DNA: TGTGCCAGCAGTTCCACCGGGACAGGGGATGAGACCCAGTACTTC; J: TRBJ2-5; D: TRBD1; size: few; V: TRBV6-6
CDR3: CASSGRLAGVNEQFF; DNA: TGTGCCAGCAGTGGTAGACTAGCGGGGGTCAATGAGCAGTTCTTC; J: TRBJ2-1; D: TRBD2; size: -; V: TRBV28
CDR3: CAWRVLGAREQYF; DNA: TGTGCCTGGAGGGTCCTGGGGGCGCGCGAGCAGTACTTC; J: TRBJ2-7; D: -; size: -; V: TRBV30
CDR3: CASSTGTFNQPQHF; DNA: TGTGCCAGCAGCACTGGGACATTTAATCAGCCCCAGCATTTT; J: TRBJ1-5; D: -; size: -; V: TRBV7-9
CDR3: CASSLGRGRYEQYF; DNA: TGTGCCAGCAGTTTAGGCAGGGGGCGATACGAGCAGTACTTC; J: TRBJ2-7; D: TRBD1; size: medium-sized; V: TRBV27
CDR3: CASSLARPRVTEQYF; DNA: TGTGCCAGCAGCTTAGCCCGGCCGCGGGTCACCGAGCAGTACTTC; J: TRBJ2-7; D: -; size: -; V: TRBV5-4
CDR3: CALEGRRATQYF; DNA: TGTGCCCTGGAGGGGCGACGGGCGACCCAGTACTTC; J: TRBJ2-5; D: -; size: -; V: TRBV7-9
CDR3: CASSLGGYSTDTQYF; DNA: TGCGCCAGCAGCTTGGGGGGGTACAGCACAGATACGCAGTATTTT; J: TRBJ2-3; D: -; size: -; V: TRBV5-1
CDR3: CASSSGANVLTF; DNA: TGTGCCAGCAGCTCTGGGGCCAACGTCCTGACTTTC; J: TRBJ2-6; D: -; size: -; V: TRBV5-5
CDR3: CASSSGGRTEAFF; DNA: TGTGCCAGCAGCTCCGGGGGGCGGACTGAAGCTTTCTTT; J: TRBJ1-1; D: -; size: -; V: TRBV27
CDR3: CASSFTSGTPYEQYF; DNA: TGCGCCAGCAGCTTTACTAGCGGGACCCCCTACGAGCAGTACTTC; J: TRBJ2-7; D: TRBD2; size: -; V: TRBV5-1